This is a list of T cell receptor beta chains from one sample in a study of circulating CD8 cells and anti-PD-1 response in melanoma. Each CDR3 protein is one row after TCRdb ran MiXCR on the reads. The data hold about 260 distinct CDR3 sequences, with 11% observed a single time. The sequences come from CD8+ T cells from PBMCs, collected at baseline or after one month of anti-PD-1 therapy (not recorded which). Receptors originate from a human donor with melanoma. The CDR3 runs from the conserved cysteine through the conserved F or W. The order of the fields is CDR3 DNA, CDR3 protein, D gene, clone size, V gene, CDR3 length, J gene. D genes are given only for firm matches. The size entry gives once, few or many counts, or a class when the clone is expanded.

CDR3 DNA: TGTGCCAGCAGTCTAGGACAGGGGGCGTACAATGAGCAGTTCTTC; CDR3 protein: CASSLGQGAYNEQFF; D gene: TRBD1; clone size: large; V gene: TRBV12-3/TRBV12-4; CDR3 length: 15; J gene: TRBJ2-1
CDR3 DNA: TGTGCCAGCAGCTTATCCGGACGCGGGCGAGGGAACACTGAAGCTTTCTTT; CDR3 protein: CASSLSGRGRGNTEAFF; D gene: .; clone size: large; V gene: TRBV13; CDR3 length: 17; J gene: TRBJ1-1